These 19 T cell receptor beta chains came from one sample sequenced in a study of monozygotic twins with cystic fibrosis. The repertoire was sequenced with immunoSEQ multiplex PCR; TCRdb's copy has only in-frame clones and lacks some. The sample lists roughly 19,000 clones; approximately 96% were seen once. Sequences were obtained from blood. These receptors were collected from a woman aged 25 to 39 with cystic fibrosis.

This chain connects TRBV11-2 to TRBJ2-1; the D gene is possibly TRBD1 (6 bases). The V end was cut by 2 bases, the J end by 3 bases, with 11 bases between. The CDR3 is made up of 15 amino acids. The germline V gene encodes CDR1 SGHAT and CDR2 FQNNGV. CDR3 residues: CASSLWTDHYNEQFF. As DNA, the CDR3 is TGTGCCAGCAGCTTATGGACAGATCACTACAATGAGCAGTTCTTC. Drawing the rest from reference TRBV11-2 and TRBJ2-1, the complete variable domain is EAGVAQSPRYKIIEKRQSVAFWCNPISGHATLYWYQQILGQGPKLLIQFQNNGVVDDSQLPKDRFSAERLKGVDSTLKIQPAKLEDSAVYLCASSLWTDHYNEQFFGPGTRLTVL.

This sequence joins TRBV18 and TRBJ2-1, with D possibly being TRBD1 or TRBD2 (5 bases each). CDR1 is KGHSH and CDR2 is LQKENI in the germline V gene. V gave up 2 bases and J gave up 6 bases, with 14 bases separating them. The CDR3 loop spans 15 amino acids. The CDR3 protein is CASSPRLEGINEQFF. The CDR3, as DNA: TGTGCCAGCTCACCAAGACTCGAGGGGATCAATGAGCAGTTCTTC.

This chain joins TRBV5-4 and TRBJ2-5; 8 bases align to TRBD1. The germline gives CDR1 SGHNT, CDR2 YYREEE (reference sequence). The junction had 6 bases not matched to a gene; V was cut back by 4 bases and J by 4 bases. The CDR3 covers 14 residues. In nucleotides, the CDR3 is TGTGCCAGCAGCCTTGACAGGGGTGGAGAGACCCAGTACTTC. This encodes CASSLDRGGETQYF.

This rearrangement joins TRBV5-6 to TRBJ1-3, with D possibly TRBD1 on 6 matching bases. This CDR3 region has 15 residues. V was shortened by 0 bases and J by 2 bases, with 9 bases between the two germline ends. Germline CDR1 reads SGHDT; CDR2 reads YYEEEE. The CDR3 spells CASSLVGGPGNTIYF. Here the CDR3 DNA reads TGTGCCAGCAGCTTGGTTGGGGGGCCTGGAAACACCATATATTTT.

The chain uses TRBV10-2 and TRBJ1-1, with D maybe TRBD1 (5 bases). CDR1 and CDR2 from the germline V gene are WSHSY and SAAADI. The CDR3 totals 11 residues. V was shortened by 4 bases and J by 11 bases, with 11 bases between the two germline ends. The CDR3 DNA is TGCGCCAGCAGTGTCCCGGGGGAGGCTTTCTTT. Encoded protein: CASSVPGEAFF.

The rearrangement joins TRBV4-1 to TRBJ1-4; 8 nucleotides line up with TRBD1. Germline CDR1 reads MGHRA; CDR2 reads YSYEKL. There are 17 residues in the CDR3. The junction had 6 bases not matched to a gene; V was cut back by 1 base and J by 2 bases. The CDR3 sequence: CASSQGRTGLTNEKLFF. For the CDR3, the DNA is TGCGCCAGCAGCCAAGGGAGGACAGGGTTGACTAATGAAAAACTGTTTTTT.

The chain recombines TRBV2 with TRBJ1-1, with D possibly TRBD1 on 6 matching bases. CDR1 is SNHLY, CDR2 FYNNEI, per germline. V lost 6 bases and J lost 0, with 8 bases in between. The CDR3 is 13 amino acids. CDR3 protein: CASSGDMNTEAFF. The CDR3 DNA reads TGTGCCAGCAGCGGGGACATGAACACTGAAGCTTTCTTT.

This chain connects TRBV6-1 to TRBJ1-3, with 7 bases fitting TRBD1. This CDR3 has 13 residues. Trimming cost V 9 bases and J 4 bases; bases outside gene matches: 6. Germline lookup yields CDR1 MNHNS and CDR2 SASEGT. The CDR3, as DNA: TGTGCCAGTCGACAGGGTGGAGGAAACACCATATATTTT. Amino acids: CASRQGGGNTIYF.

The chain links TRBV7-2 to TRBJ2-2; D unclear. This CDR3 has 12 residues. Germline V gene sequence: CDR1 SGHTA, CDR2 FQGNSA. Between the trimmed V and J ends, which lost 3 bases and 5 bases, there was a span of 4 bases. CDR3 protein: CASSLETGELFF. The CDR3 DNA is TGTGCCAGCAGCTTGGAAACCGGGGAGCTGTTTTTT.

This chain links TRBV13 with TRBJ1-1, with a possible D match to TRBD1 (6 bases). This CDR3 is built from 14 residues. Germline V CDR1 and CDR2: PRHDT, FYEKMQ (reference sequence). Trimming took 8 bases from V and 4 from J, leaving 17 bases between them. The CDR3 DNA reads as TGTGCCAGCGTTTCTTGGGGGGCGCCCACTGAAGCTTTCTTT. Protein: CASVSWGAPTEAFF.

The genes are TRBV7-2 and TRBJ2-5; possibly TRBD2 for D (6 bases). V was trimmed by 3 bases and J by 7 bases, leaving 15 bases between them. Per the germline V gene, CDR1 is SGHTA and CDR2 is FQGNSA. This CDR3 region has 14 residues. The CDR3 sequence is CASSFGLRRGTQYF. The CDR3 bases are TGTGCCAGCAGCTTTGGACTACGACGGGGGACCCAGTACTTC.

This clone was recorded only once. The V and J genes are TRBV6-1 and TRBJ1-3; D is possibly TRBD1 (6 bases). Germline V lookup: CDR1 MNHNS, CDR2 SASEGT. Trimming removed 6 bases at V and 0 bases at J, with 12 bases between. This CDR3 comprises 15 residues. This chain's CDR3 is CASSPTGISGNTIYF. The CDR3 DNA sequence: TGTGCCAGCAGCCCGACAGGAATCTCTGGAAACACCATATATTTT.

The chain couples TRBV7-9 to TRBJ2-3; perhaps TRBD2 as D (7 bases). Trimming pared 5 bases from V and 4 bases from J, leaving 13 bases between. The CDR3 is 14 amino acids. From germline, CDR1 is SEHNR and CDR2 FQNEAQ (reference sequence). The CDR3: CASSLQGGADTQYF. DNA for the CDR3: TGTGCCAGCAGCCTACAAGGGGGGGCAGATACGCAGTATTTT. Drawing the rest from reference TRBV7-9 and TRBJ2-3, the complete variable domain is DTGVSQNPRHKITKRGQNVTFRCDPISEHNRLYWYRQTLGQGPEFLTYFQNEAQLEKSRLLSDRFSAERPKGSFSTLEIQRTEQGDSAMYLCASSLQGGADTQYFGPGTRLTVL.

In its sample, this clone was seen once. The J gene is TRBJ2-2, the V gene TRBV13, with D unclear. CDR3 size: 15 residues. CDR1 is PRHDT and CDR2 is FYEKMQ in the germline V gene (reference sequence). With 1 base removed from V and 3 bases from J, the gap between germline ends came to 9 bases. CDR3 loop: CASSLAVRYTGELFF. DNA of the CDR3: TGTGCCAGCAGCTTAGCTGTCAGATACACCGGGGAGCTGTTTTTT.

This rearrangement joins TRBV5-1 to TRBJ2-5; D perhaps matches TRBD2 (5 bases). V was shortened by 3 bases and J by 4 bases, with 16 bases between the two germline ends. The CDR3 extends over 15 amino acids. Per the germline V gene, CDR1 is SGHRS and CDR2 is YFSETQ. The CDR3 loop is CASSSQDPGRETQYF. CDR3 sequence (DNA): TGCGCCAGCAGCTCACAAGACCCTGGGAGAGAGACCCAGTACTTC.

The chain joins TRBV21-1 to TRBJ1-6; TRBD1, the table's D call, lacks a check against the DNA. TRBV21-1 is shown as a pseudogene. There are 18 residues in the CDR3. The DNA of the CDR3 is TGTGCCAGTACGACCCTGGGACAGACAAGCTCCTATAATTCACCCCTCCACTTT. Translated: CASTTLGQTSSYNSPLHF.

V usage is TRBV11-3 and J usage is TRBJ2-7, with 9 nucleotides matching TRBD2. V was pared by 3 bases and J by 0 bases, with 12 bases of the junction left unmatched. CDR3 length: 18 residues. Looked up from germline, CDR1 is SGHNT and CDR2 is YENEEA. The CDR3 spells CASSFASGGGVVSYEQYF. DNA of the CDR3: TGTGCCAGCAGCTTCGCCTCTGGCGGGGGGGTAGTCTCCTACGAGCAGTACTTC.

This clone was seen only a few times. The chain carries TRBV21-1 and TRBJ1-1. TRBV21-1 is a listed pseudogene. This CDR3 spans 15 amino acids. CDR3 coding DNA: TGTGCCAGCAGCAAAGGTGCTAAGGTACGGACTGAAGCTTTCTTT. Protein product: CASSKGAKVRTEAFF.

This sequence joins TRBV5-6 and TRBJ2-3, with TRBD1 matching 8 bases. The germline gives CDR1 SGHDT, CDR2 YYEEEE. The CDR3 runs to 17 residues. V was clipped by 0 bases and J by 2 bases; unmatched bases: 8. Here the CDR3 reads CASSLGGQAPPTDTQYF. In nucleotides, the CDR3 is TGTGCCAGCAGCTTGGGGGGACAGGCGCCACCCACAGATACGCAGTATTTT. The variable domain in full, with the rest retrieved from reference TRBV5-6 and TRBJ2-3, is DAGVTQSPTHLIKTRGQQVTLRCSPKSGHDTVSWYQQALGQGPQFIFQYYEEEERQRGNFPDRFSGHQFPNYSSELNVNALLLGDSALYLCASSLGGQAPPTDTQYFGPGTRLTVL.